This paragraph covers one TCR beta chain sequence. The antigen is undetermined. These data are taken from a study of cytomegalovirus exposure and HLA in healthy donors. As for the study in general: Out of 398 genotyped donors, about 76% belonged to the Caucasian-associated ancestry cluster.

From germline, CDR1 is SGHDN and CDR2 FVKESK. With 2 bases clipped from V and 4 bases from J, the junction kept 5 bases outside the gene matches. This CDR3 region has 16 residues. General observations from the study: Later on, an analysis tied over 15,000 TCR beta sequences to HLA alleles at 0.05 false discovery rate. Reportedly, TCR beta sequences accurately predicted HLA-A and HLA-B alleles in most subjects. Common viral pathogens (according to a later analysis) appeared linked to several of the most significant clusters.

In the PCR, 60 Vbeta and 13 Jbeta primers were used. Sequencing was performed with immunoSEQ multiplex PCR; in TCRdb, only in-frame clones are kept and a portion is missing. Of roughly 200,000 clones listed, around 78% are singletons. This rearrangement joins TRBV14 to TRBJ2-3; TRBD2 aligns across 11 bases. The clonotype was recovered from a man aged 25 to 40 in good health and CMV-seronegative. Sequencing was done on a sample of PBMCs. The chain's CDR3 is CASSQLAGGWADTQYF. The CDR3 DNA reads as TGTGCCAGCAGCCAACTAGCGGGAGGTTGGGCAGATACGCAGTATTTT.